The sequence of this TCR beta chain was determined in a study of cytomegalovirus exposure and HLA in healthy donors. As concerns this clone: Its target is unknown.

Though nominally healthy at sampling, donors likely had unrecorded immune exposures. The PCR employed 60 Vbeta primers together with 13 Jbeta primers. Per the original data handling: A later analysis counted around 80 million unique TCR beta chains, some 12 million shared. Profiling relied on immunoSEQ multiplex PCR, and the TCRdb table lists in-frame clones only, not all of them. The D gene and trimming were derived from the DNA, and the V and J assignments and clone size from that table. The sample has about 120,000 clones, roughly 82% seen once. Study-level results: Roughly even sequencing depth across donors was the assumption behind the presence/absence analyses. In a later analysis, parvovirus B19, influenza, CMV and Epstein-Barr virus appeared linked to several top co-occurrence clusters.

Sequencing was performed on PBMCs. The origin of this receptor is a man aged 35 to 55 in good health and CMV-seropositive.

CDR3 DNA: TGTGCCAGCAGCTTAGACAGGGACTTTAGCACAGATACGCAGTATTTT. Amino acid sequence: CASSLDRDFSTDTQYF. V usage is TRBV7-3 and J usage is TRBJ2-3, with D perhaps matching TRBD1 (7 bases). Germline assignment: CDR1 SGHTA and CDR2 FQGTGA. This CDR3 is 16 amino acids long. V gave up 2 bases and J gave up 0 bases, with 12 bases separating them.